The 22 T cell receptor beta chains below all came from one sample that was sequenced in a study of blood T cell repertoires in COVID-19. Measured with immunoSEQ multiplex PCR; TCRdb has only the in-frame clones, and not every one. The table includes over 100,000 clones, 80% to 90% detected once. Material: peripheral blood. The receptors here all came from a woman of 80 years or more with active or convalescent COVID-19.

V is TRBV5-4 and J is TRBJ2-1; 15 nucleotides line up with TRBD2. V shed 4 bases and J 3 bases; nucleotides not matched to a gene: 2. CDR1 is SGHNT and CDR2 is YYREEE in the germline V gene (reference sequence). The CDR3 has 16 amino acids. In DNA form, the CDR3 reads TGTGCCAGCAGCGGGGGACTAGCGGGAGGCTACAATGAGCAGTTCTTC. Residues: CASSGGLAGGYNEQFF.

CDR3 sequence: CASSTLDRGRLTQPQHF. As DNA, the CDR3 is TGTGCCAGCAGTACATTGGACAGGGGGCGGCTAACTCAGCCCCAGCATTTT. This chain links TRBV28 with TRBJ1-5; 11 nucleotides align to TRBD1. The germline V gene has CDR1 MDHEN and CDR2 SYDVKM. V was clipped by 5 bases and J by 6 bases; unmatched bases: 12. The CDR3 is 17 amino acids. Complete variable domain (other parts from reference TRBV28 and TRBJ1-5): DVKVTQSSRYLVKRTGEKVFLECVQDMDHENMFWYRQDPGLGLRLIYFSYDVKMKEKGDIPEGYSVSREKKERFSLILESASTNQTSMYLCASSTLDRGRLTQPQHFGDGTRLSIL.

The chain has TRBV28 and TRBJ1-2; D call uncertain. Germline CDR1 MDHEN, CDR2 SYDVKM. This CDR3 spans 15 amino acids. V lost 2 bases, J lost 1 base, and 11 bases lay in between. Here the CDR3 reads CASSLAGNHNYGYTF. DNA for the CDR3: TGTGCCAGCAGTTTAGCAGGAAACCATAACTATGGCTACACCTTC.

This clone came up a few times. The V and J genes are TRBV23-1 and TRBJ2-1; 7 positions agree with TRBD2. TRBV23-1 qualifies as an ORF whose function is uncertain. After removal of 6 bases from V and 0 bases from J, the junction contained 14 bases not matched to a gene. The CDR3 extends over 18 amino acids. As DNA, the CDR3 is TGCGCCAGCAGCAAGCATACCCGCGGGAGAACCTCCTACAATGAGCAGTTCTTC. It codes for CASSKHTRGRTSYNEQFF.

The rearrangement links TRBV19 to TRBJ1-1; D call uncertain. The CDR3 is 15 residues long. V lost 0 bases to trimming and J lost 0 bases, with 8 bases between them. Germline V lookup: CDR1 LNHDA, CDR2 SQIVND (reference sequence). CDR3 sequence reads: CASSIDRSMNTEAFF. In DNA, the CDR3 is TGTGCCAGTAGTATAGACAGGTCGATGAACACTGAAGCTTTCTTT.

This rearrangement joins TRBV11-2 to TRBJ2-7; 9 bases line up with TRBD2. Germline V lookup: CDR1 SGHAT, CDR2 FQNNGV. The junction had 9 bases not matched to a gene; V was cut back by 9 bases and J by 6 bases. CDR3 length equals 13 residues. The CDR3 protein is CASYPAGGSEQYF. In nucleotides, the CDR3 is TGTGCCAGTTACCCAGCGGGGGGCTCCGAGCAGTACTTC.

The rearrangement joins TRBV7-3 to TRBJ2-1, with D possibly TRBD2 on 6 matching bases. The CDR3 has 15 amino acids. V lost 5 bases and J lost 2, with 13 bases in between. Germline V gene lookup returns CDR1 SGHTA and CDR2 FQGTGA. The CDR3 reads CASSPPREPYNEQFF. The CDR3 DNA is TGTGCCAGCAGCCCCCCCCGGGAGCCCTACAATGAGCAGTTCTTC.

The chain links TRBV9 to TRBJ2-1, with 9 bases lining up with TRBD2. CDR3 length: 18 residues. Germline loops: CDR1 SGDLS, CDR2 YYNGEE. V lost 0 bases, J lost 1 base, and 8 bases stayed unmatched. This chain's CDR3 is CASSVVALAGESYNEQFF. The DNA for the CDR3 is TGTGCCAGCAGCGTAGTAGCCTTAGCGGGAGAGTCCTACAATGAGCAGTTCTTC.

The chain recombines TRBV20-1 with TRBJ2-1, with D possibly TRBD1 on 6 matching bases. CDR1 and CDR2 (germline): DFQATT, SNEGSKA (reference sequence). Trimming pared 3 bases from V and 13 bases from J, leaving 10 bases between. The CDR3 totals 10 residues. This CDR3 is CSASLGQQFF. In DNA, the CDR3 is TGCAGTGCTAGTCTGGGACAACAGTTCTTC.

The chain has TRBV4-2 and TRBJ2-7, with D tentatively TRBD2 (6 bases). Per the germline V gene, CDR1 is LGHNA and CDR2 is YNFKEQ. V gave up 4 bases and J gave up 6 bases, with 22 bases separating them. The CDR3 spans 16 residues. The CDR3 nucleotides read TGTGCCAGCAGCCTCCCCCGGGGGACCGGTTTCGGCGAGCAGTACTTC. Its translation is CASSLPRGTGFGEQYF.

The chain joins TRBV5-8 to TRBJ1-1; TRBD1 matches at 8 bases. The germline gives CDR1 SGHTS, CDR2 YDEGEE. Trimming at V came to 4 bases and at J to 10 bases, leaving 3 bases not matched to a gene. This CDR3 is built from 11 residues. CDR3 coding DNA: TGTGCCAGCAGCCCACAGGGGGGAGCTTTCTTT. It specifies CASSPQGGAFF.

The J gene is TRBJ1-1, the V gene TRBV7-2; no clear D gene. The CDR3 sequence is 13 residues long. Looked up from germline, CDR1 is SGHTA and CDR2 is FQGNSA. V was trimmed by 3 bases and J by 2 bases, leaving 7 bases between them. The CDR3 region is CASSFGLNTEAFF. Here the CDR3 DNA reads TGTGCCAGCAGCTTTGGGCTAAACACTGAAGCTTTCTTT.

The chain carries TRBV6-5 and TRBJ2-2, with TRBD2 matching 11 bases. The CDR3 covers 15 residues. CDR1 is MNHEY, CDR2 SVGAGI, per germline. The junction had 3 bases not matched to a gene; V was cut back by 8 bases and J by 1 base. The CDR3 DNA reads as TGTGCCAGCGGGGGACTAGCGGTGAACACCGGGGAGCTGTTTTTT. Its translation: CASGGLAVNTGELFF.

The rearrangement joins TRBV2 to TRBJ2-2; 11 bases line up with TRBD2. This CDR3 comprises 19 residues. In germline, CDR1 is SNHLY, CDR2 FYNNEI. V dropped 6 bases and J dropped 2; count of bases not matched to a gene: 14. The DNA for the CDR3 is TGTGCCAGCAGGGTTAGACTAGCGGGACACTCAAAAAACACCGGGGAGCTGTTTTTT. Its translation is CASRVRLAGHSKNTGELFF.

The CDR3 DNA is TGCGCCAGCAGCTATTTTAGCGGGAGTTCGGCAGATACGCAGTATTTT. Residues: CASSYFSGSSADTQYF. The chain recombines TRBV5-1 with TRBJ2-3, with 9 bases aligning to TRBD2. The junction had 9 bases not matched to a gene; V was cut back by 3 bases and J by 4 bases. This CDR3 has 16 residues. The V gene's germline CDR1 is SGHRS and CDR2 YFSETQ. Full variable domain (outside the CDR3, taken from reference TRBV5-1 and TRBJ2-3): KAGVTQTPRYLIKTRGQQVTLSCSPISGHRSVSWYQQTPGQGLQFLFEYFSETQRNKGNFPGRFSGRQFSNSRSEMNVSTLELGDSALYLCASSYFSGSSADTQYFGPGTRLTVL.

The chain uses TRBV5-1 and TRBJ1-1; 7 nucleotides align to TRBD1. V lost 2 bases to trimming and J lost 1 base; unmatched junction nucleotides: 5. CDR3 size: 15 residues. Germline V gene data show CDR1 as SGHRS and CDR2 as YFSETQ. DNA of the CDR3: TGCGCCAGCAGCTTTTTAGGGGGCGCGAACACTGAAGCTTTCTTT. This translates into CASSFLGGANTEAFF.

The chain combines TRBV21-1 with TRBJ2-4; the table's TRBD2 call for D was not verified on the DNA. TRBV21-1 represents a pseudogene. There are 19 residues in the CDR3. The CDR3 is CASGSCGPWRGVAKNIQYF. CDR3 DNA sequence: TGTGCCAGCGGCAGCTGTGGCCCTTGGAGGGGTGTAGCCAAAAACATTCAGTACTTC.

This clone was seen more than once but under ten times. The rearrangement uses TRBV10-1 and TRBJ1-5; 8 bases match TRBD1. Germline assignment: CDR1 WNHNN and CDR2 SYGVQD (reference sequence). The CDR3 has 14 amino acids. The V segment lost 7 bases and the J segment 2 bases; nucleotides outside the gene matches: 4. The CDR3 DNA follows: TGCGCCAGCATAAAGACAGGGGGCAATCAGCCCCAGCATTTT. Translated, it gives CASIKTGGNQPQHF.

The chain couples TRBV7-3 to TRBJ2-2, with D perhaps TRBD2 (5 bases). V gave up 2 bases and J gave up 1 base, with 5 bases separating them. Germline CDR1 is SGHTA and CDR2 is FQGTGA. This CDR3 spans 14 amino acids. The CDR3 sequence: CASSLGLNTGELFF. The CDR3 DNA is TGTGCCAGCAGCTTAGGACTGAACACCGGGGAGCTGTTTTTT.

This chain joins TRBV28 and TRBJ2-7; D gene ambiguous. Germline V CDR1 and CDR2: MDHEN, SYDVKM. This CDR3 has 12 residues. Trimming removed 4 bases at V and 3 bases at J, with 7 bases between. CDR3 in DNA: TGTGCCAGCAGTTCCCCTTACTACGAGCAGTACTTC. Amino acids: CASSSPYYEQYF. The variable domain in full, with the rest retrieved from reference TRBV28 and TRBJ2-7, is DVKVTQSSRYLVKRTGEKVFLECVQDMDHENMFWYRQDPGLGLRLIYFSYDVKMKEKGDIPEGYSVSREKKERFSLILESASTNQTSMYLCASSSPYYEQYFGPGTRLTVT.

The rearrangement links TRBV27 to TRBJ1-4; no definite D call. The V gene's germline CDR1 is MNHEY and CDR2 SMNVEV (reference sequence). V lost 6 bases to trimming and J lost 0 bases, with 8 bases between them. The CDR3 runs 14 residues. CDR3 bases: TGTGCCAGCAGCCCAGATGCAACTAATGAAAAACTGTTTTTT. The encoded protein is CASSPDATNEKLFF.

The rearrangement links TRBV11-2 to TRBJ1-1; tentative D call: TRBD1 (5 bases). The V gene lost 2 bases and the J gene lost 5 bases, with 12 bases spanning the gap. Germline V gene lookup returns CDR1 SGHAT and CDR2 FQNNGV. This CDR3 comprises 14 residues. The CDR3 spells CASSLRLGETEAFF. The CDR3 coding sequence is TGTGCCAGCAGCTTAAGGTTAGGGGAAACTGAAGCTTTCTTT.